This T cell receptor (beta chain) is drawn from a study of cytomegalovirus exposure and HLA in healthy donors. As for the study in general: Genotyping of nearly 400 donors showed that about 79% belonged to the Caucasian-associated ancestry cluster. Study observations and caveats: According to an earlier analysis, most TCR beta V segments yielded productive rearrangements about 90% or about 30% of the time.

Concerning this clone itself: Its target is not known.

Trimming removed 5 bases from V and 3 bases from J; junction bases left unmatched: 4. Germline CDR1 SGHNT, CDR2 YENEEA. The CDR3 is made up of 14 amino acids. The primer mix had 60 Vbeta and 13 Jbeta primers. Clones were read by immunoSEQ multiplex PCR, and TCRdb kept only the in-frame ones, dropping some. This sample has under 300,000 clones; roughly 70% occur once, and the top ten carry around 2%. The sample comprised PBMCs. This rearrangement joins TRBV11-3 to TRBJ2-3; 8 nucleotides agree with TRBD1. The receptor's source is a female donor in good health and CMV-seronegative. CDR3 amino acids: CASSVDRGTDTQYF. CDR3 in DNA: TGTGCCAGCAGCGTCGACAGGGGAACAGATACGCAGTATTTT.